This TCR beta chain was observed in a study of vaccination effects on CD4 cells after COVID-19 (dated by TCRdb to between 2021 and 2024). Background for the entire study: Post-vaccine samples across the study were collected a median of 72 days after the second dose, with a range of 14 to 241. SARS-CoV-2 spike-specific CD4+ TCR repertoires were compared before and after mRNA vaccination in COVID-19 convalescent patients and in infection-naive vaccine recipients. Altogether, about 10 COVID-19 convalescent patients and a few SARS-CoV-2-naive healthy vaccine recipients made up the full study. Cultures from other donors in the study were sequenced with the Oncomine TCR Beta short-read assay on an Illumina iSeq 100.

The ViraFEST assay stimulated PBMC with viral peptide pools and then used TCR sequencing to identify antigen-specific CD4+ T cell clonotypes by expansion. After around 10 days of culture, CD4+ T cells were isolated with the EasySep CD4+ T cell isolation kit. Each participant got two doses of an mRNA SARS-CoV-2 vaccine, either BNT162b2 or mRNA-1273. The absence of prior SARS-CoV-2 infection in healthy vaccine recipients was confirmed by negative nucleocapsid antibodies before and after vaccination. Two million PBMC per well were cultured in IMDM with around 5.3% human AB serum, 8.5 to 10 IU/ml IL-2 and gentamicin, plus 10 ug/ml peptides. On days 3 and 7, half of the culture medium was replaced with fresh IL-2-containing medium. Each peptide stimulation condition was cultured in triplicate wells unless otherwise noted. Using Ficoll-Paque Plus gradient centrifugation, PBMC were separated from whole blood and then either used fresh or cryopreserved at -140C. The overlapping peptide pools covered the spike proteins of SARS-CoV-2 as well as those of the common cold coronaviruses HCoV-NL63, HCoV-OC43 and HCoV-229E. Genomic DNA was extracted from cultured CD4+ T cells with the QIAamp micro DNA kit.

Results and caveats for the whole study, not just this receptor: Marked clonal contraction was observed in both infection-induced and vaccine-induced clones at late post-vaccination timepoints, consistent with waning T cell responses. The study was limited by a small number of convalescent patients and lacked early post-infection timepoints. Among healthy vaccine recipients, nearly all vaccine-induced clones were SARS-CoV-2 mono-reactive, and only 1 of 255 was cross-reactive with common cold coronaviruses.

According to the germline V gene, CDR1 reads SGHTA and CDR2 reads FQGNSA. The CDR3 spans 14 residues, from the cysteine through the phenylalanine. Only the CDR3 part of the read is kept: 42 bases, read in frame from the first base. Cut back by 5 bases and 3 bases, the V and J ends lie 13 bases apart. To prepare the library, the immunoSEQ multiplex PCR assay was applied. DNA from the cultured, isolated CD4+ T cells was subjected to TCR beta CDR3 sequencing. Per the original workflow: Non-productive TCR sequences were removed, reads were trimmed to the CDR3 region, and CDR3s of at least 7 amino acids were retained. Antigen-specific clonotypes were identified with the MANAFEST web app by comparing expansion in peptide wells against reference cultures. Positive clones required FDR<0.05 expansion versus reference and all other wells, odds ratio above 5, and frequency above 0.1% in two replicate wells. A clonotype was called cross-reactive if it was significantly expanded both in SARS-CoV-2 spike wells and in at least one common cold coronavirus spike condition. CDR3 similarity was assessed by Levenshtein distance with the stringdist R package, and unrooted trees were built with ape in R 3.6.1. Held by TCRdb, this immuneACCESS table contains in-frame sequences only and omits some clones. Under half of the omission traces to an unresolved V gene where checked; the cause of the rest is unknown. V and J calls and clone size are those listed in that table; D and trimming were worked out from the DNA. In all, the sample holds roughly 24,000 clones, and around four fifths of those were seen once. Clones ranked in the top ten supply about 24% of the sample.

This clone has only a few counts. This receptor's antigen is unknown. No clone much larger than this one lies a single base away; base qualities are absent. This specimen was CD4+ T cells from PBMCs cultured with HCoV-NL63 spike peptides, taken after COVID-19 vaccination. The sample's cell subset or site label, decoded: HCoV-NL63 spike overlapping peptide pool stimulation. The receptor comes from a human donor who received a COVID-19 vaccine. The V and J segments used are TRBV7-2 and TRBJ2-5; the D gene is perhaps TRBD1, from 6 matching bases. The sequenced DNA is TGTGCCAGCAGCCTCGGGACAACCAAAGAGACCCAGTACTTC. The encoded protein is CASSLGTTKETQYF.